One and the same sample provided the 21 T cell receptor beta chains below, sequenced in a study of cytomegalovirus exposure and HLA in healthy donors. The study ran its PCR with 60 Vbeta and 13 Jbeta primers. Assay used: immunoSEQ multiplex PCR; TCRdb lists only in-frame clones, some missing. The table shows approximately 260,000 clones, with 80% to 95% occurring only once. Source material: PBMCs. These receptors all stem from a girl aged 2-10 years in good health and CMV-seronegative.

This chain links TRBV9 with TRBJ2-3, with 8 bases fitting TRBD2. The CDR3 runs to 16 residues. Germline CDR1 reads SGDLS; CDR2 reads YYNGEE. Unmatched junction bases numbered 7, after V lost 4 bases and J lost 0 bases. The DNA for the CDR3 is TGTGCCAGCAGCTTCTCACTAGCGGAGAGCACAGATACGCAGTATTTT. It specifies CASSFSLAESTDTQYF.

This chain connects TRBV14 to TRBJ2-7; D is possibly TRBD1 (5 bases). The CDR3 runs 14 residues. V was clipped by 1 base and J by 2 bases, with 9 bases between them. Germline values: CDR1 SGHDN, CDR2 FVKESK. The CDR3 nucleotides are TGTGCCAGCAGCCAAGGGGGCGACCCCTACGAGCAGTACTTC. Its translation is CASSQGGDPYEQYF.

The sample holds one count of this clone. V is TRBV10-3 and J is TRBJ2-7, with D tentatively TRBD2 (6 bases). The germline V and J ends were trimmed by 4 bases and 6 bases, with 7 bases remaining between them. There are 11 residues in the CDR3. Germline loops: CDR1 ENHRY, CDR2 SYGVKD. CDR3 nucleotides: TGTGCCATCAGTGGAGCGGGCGAGCAGTACTTC. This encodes CAISGAGEQYF.

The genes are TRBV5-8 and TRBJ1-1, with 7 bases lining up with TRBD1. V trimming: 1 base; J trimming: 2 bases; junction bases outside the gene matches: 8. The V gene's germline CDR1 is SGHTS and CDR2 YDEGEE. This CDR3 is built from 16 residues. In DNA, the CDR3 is TGTGCCAGCAGCTTGCGCCGAGACAGGGCTAACACTGAAGCTTTCTTT. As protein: CASSLRRDRANTEAFF.

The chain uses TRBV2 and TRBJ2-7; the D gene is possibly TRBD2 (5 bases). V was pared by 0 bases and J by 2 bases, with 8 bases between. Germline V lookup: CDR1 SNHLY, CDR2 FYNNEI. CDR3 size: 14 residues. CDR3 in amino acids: CASSEASGAYEQYF. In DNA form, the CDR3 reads TGTGCCAGCAGTGAAGCGTCCGGGGCCTACGAGCAGTACTTC.

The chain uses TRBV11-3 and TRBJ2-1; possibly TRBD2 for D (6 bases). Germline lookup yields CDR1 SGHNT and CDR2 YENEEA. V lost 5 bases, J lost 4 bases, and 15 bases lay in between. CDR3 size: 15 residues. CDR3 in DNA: TGTGCCAGCAGCATACTTAGCGGAGAGTACAATGAGCAGTTCTTC. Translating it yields CASSILSGEYNEQFF. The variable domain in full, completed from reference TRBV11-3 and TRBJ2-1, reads EAGVVQSPRYKIIEKKQPVAFWCNPISGHNTLYWYLQNLGQGPELLIRYENEEAVDDSQLPKDRFSAERLKGVDSTLKIQPAELGDSAVYLCASSILSGEYNEQFFGPGTRLTVL.

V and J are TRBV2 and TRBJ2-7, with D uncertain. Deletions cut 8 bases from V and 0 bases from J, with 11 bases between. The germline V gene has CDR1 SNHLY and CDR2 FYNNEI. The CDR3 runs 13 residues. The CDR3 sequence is CASLISLSYEQYF. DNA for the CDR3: TGTGCCAGCCTTATTAGCCTCTCCTACGAGCAGTACTTC. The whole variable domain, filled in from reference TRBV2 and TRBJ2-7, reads EPEVTQTPSHQVTQMGQEVILRCVPISNHLYFYWYRQILGQKVEFLVSFYNNEISEKSEIFDDQFSVERPDGSNFTLKIRSTKLEDSAMYFCASLISLSYEQYFGPGTRLTVT.

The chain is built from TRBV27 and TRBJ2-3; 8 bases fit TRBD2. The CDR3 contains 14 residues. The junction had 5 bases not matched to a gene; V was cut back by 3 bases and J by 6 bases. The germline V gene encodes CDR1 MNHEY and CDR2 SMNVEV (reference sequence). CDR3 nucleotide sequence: TGTGCCAGCAGTTTGACTAGCGAGGGTGATACGCAGTATTTT. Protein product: CASSLTSEGDTQYF.

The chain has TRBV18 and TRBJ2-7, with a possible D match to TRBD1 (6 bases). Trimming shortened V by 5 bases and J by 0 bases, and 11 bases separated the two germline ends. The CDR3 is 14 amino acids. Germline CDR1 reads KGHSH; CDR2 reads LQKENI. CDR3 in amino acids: CASSEQGNSYEQYF. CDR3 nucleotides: TGTGCCAGCTCAGAACAGGGCAACTCCTACGAGCAGTACTTC.

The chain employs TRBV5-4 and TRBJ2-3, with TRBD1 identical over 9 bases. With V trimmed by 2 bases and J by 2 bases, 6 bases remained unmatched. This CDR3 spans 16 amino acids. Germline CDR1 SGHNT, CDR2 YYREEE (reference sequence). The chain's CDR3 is CASSLGQGRFTDTQYF. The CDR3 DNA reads TGTGCCAGCAGCTTAGGACAGGGGAGGTTCACAGATACGCAGTATTTT.

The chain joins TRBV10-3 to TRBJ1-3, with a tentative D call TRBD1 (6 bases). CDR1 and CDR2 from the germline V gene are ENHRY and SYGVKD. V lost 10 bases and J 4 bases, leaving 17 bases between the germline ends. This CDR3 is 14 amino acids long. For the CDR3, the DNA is TGTGCCACTCTTCTACAGGGACCAGGAAACACCATATATTTT. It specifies CATLLQGPGNTIYF.

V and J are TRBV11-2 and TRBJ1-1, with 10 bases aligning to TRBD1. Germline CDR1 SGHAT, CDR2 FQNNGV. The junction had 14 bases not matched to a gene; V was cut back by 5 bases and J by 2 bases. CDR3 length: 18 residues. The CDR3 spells CASSDSDRGRVRNTEAFF. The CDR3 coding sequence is TGTGCCAGCAGCGATAGTGACAGGGGGCGAGTCAGAAACACTGAAGCTTTCTTT.

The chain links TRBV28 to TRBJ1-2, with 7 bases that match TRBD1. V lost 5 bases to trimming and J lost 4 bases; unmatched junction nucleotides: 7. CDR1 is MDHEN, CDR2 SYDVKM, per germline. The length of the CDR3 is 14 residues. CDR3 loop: CASSAPGQSYGYTF. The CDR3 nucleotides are TGTGCCAGCAGTGCACCGGGACAGAGCTATGGCTACACCTTC.

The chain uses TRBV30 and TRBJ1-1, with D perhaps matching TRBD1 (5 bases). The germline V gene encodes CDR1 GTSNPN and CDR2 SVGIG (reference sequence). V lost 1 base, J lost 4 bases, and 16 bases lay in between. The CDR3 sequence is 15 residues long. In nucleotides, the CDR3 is TGTGCCTGGAGTGGGACCCAGGCAGGGATCACTGAAGCTTTCTTT. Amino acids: CAWSGTQAGITEAFF.

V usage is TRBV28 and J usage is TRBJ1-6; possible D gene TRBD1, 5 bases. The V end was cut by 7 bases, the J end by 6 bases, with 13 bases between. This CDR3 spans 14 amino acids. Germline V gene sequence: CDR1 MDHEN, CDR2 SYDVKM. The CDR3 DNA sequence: TGTGCCAGCACCACGGGACTCGCTAATTCACCCCTCCACTTT. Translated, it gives CASTTGLANSPLHF. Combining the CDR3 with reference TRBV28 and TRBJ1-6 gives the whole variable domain DVKVTQSSRYLVKRTGEKVFLECVQDMDHENMFWYRQDPGLGLRLIYFSYDVKMKEKGDIPEGYSVSREKKERFSLILESASTNQTSMYLCASTTGLANSPLHFGNGTRLTVT.

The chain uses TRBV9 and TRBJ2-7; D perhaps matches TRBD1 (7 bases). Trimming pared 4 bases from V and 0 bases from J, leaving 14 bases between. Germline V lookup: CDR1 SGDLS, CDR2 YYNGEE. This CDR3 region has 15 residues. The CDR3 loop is CASSPGGDSSYEQYF. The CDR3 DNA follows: TGTGCCAGCAGCCCGGGCGGGGACAGCTCCTACGAGCAGTACTTC.

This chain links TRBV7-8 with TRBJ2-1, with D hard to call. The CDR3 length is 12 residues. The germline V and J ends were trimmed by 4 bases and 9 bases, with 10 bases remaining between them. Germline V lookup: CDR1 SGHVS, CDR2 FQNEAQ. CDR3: CASSSPTLEQFF. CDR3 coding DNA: TGTGCCAGCAGCTCTCCGACTCTTGAGCAGTTCTTC.

CDR3: CASSSRGFGSPLHF. Here the CDR3 DNA reads TGCGCCAGCAGTTCGAGGGGGTTCGGTTCACCCCTCCACTTT. V is TRBV5-1 and J is TRBJ1-6; D is possibly TRBD1 (6 bases). Trimming left V 5 bases short and J 9 bases short, with 15 bases between. Germline loops: CDR1 SGHRS, CDR2 YFSETQ. The CDR3 totals 14 residues.

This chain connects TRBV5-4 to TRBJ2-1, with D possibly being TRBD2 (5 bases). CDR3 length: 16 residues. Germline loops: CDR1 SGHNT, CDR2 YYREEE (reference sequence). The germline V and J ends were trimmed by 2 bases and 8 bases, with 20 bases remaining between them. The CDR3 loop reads CASSFTFGGSGDEQFF. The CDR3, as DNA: TGTGCCAGCAGCTTCACCTTCGGCGGGTCCGGAGATGAGCAGTTCTTC.

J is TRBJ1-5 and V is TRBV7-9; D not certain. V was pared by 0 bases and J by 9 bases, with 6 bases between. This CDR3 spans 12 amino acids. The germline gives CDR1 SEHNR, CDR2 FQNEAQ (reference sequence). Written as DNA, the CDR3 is TGTGCCAGCAGCTTAGCGGCGGGGCCCCAGCATTTT. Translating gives CASSLAAGPQHF.

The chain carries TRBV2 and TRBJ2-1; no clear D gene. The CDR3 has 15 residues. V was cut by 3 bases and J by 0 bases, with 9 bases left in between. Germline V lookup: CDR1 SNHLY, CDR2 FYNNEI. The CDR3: CASSEQSSSYNEQFF. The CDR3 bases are TGTGCCAGCAGTGAGCAATCGAGCTCCTACAATGAGCAGTTCTTC.